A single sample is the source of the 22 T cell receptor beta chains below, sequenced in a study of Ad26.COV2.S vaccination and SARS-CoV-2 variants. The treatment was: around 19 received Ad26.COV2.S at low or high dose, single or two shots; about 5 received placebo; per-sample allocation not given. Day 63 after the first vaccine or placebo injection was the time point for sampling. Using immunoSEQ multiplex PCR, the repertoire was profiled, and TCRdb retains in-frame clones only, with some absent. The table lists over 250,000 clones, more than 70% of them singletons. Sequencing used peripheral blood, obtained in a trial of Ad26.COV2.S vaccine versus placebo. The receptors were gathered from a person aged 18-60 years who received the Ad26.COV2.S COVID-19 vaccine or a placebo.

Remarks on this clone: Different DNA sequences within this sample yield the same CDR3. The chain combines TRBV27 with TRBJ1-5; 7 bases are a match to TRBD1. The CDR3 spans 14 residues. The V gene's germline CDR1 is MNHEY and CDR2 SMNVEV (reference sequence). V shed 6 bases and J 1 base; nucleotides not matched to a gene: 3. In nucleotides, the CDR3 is TGTGCCAGCAGGCCGACAGGGAGCAATCAGCCCCAGCATTTT. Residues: CASRPTGSNQPQHF.

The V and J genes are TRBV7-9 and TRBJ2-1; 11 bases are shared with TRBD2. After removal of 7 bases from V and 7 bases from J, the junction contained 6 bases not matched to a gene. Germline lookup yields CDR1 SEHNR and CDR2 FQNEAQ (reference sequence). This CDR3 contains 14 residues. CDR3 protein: CASMLGTSGNEQFF. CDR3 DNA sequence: TGTGCCAGCATGTTGGGGACTAGCGGAAATGAGCAGTTCTTC.

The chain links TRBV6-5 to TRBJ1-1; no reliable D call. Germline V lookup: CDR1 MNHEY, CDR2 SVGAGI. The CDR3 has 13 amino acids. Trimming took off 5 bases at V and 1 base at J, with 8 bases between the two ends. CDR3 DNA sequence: TGTGCCAGCAGTACCTCAGAGAACACTGAAGCTTTCTTT. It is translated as CASSTSENTEAFF.

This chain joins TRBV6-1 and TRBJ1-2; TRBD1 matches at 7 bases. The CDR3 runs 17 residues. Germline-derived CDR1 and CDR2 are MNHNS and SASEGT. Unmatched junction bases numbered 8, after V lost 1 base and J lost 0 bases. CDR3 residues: CASSEVGRGDPNYGYTF. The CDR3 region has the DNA TGTGCCAGCAGTGAAGTAGGCAGGGGGGACCCTAACTATGGCTACACCTTC.

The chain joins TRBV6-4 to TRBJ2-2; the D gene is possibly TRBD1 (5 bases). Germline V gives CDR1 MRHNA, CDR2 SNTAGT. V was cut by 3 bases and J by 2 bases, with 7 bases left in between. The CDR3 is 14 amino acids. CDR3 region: CASSEDTNTGELFF. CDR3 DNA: TGTGCCAGCAGTGAGGACACCAACACCGGGGAGCTGTTTTTT.

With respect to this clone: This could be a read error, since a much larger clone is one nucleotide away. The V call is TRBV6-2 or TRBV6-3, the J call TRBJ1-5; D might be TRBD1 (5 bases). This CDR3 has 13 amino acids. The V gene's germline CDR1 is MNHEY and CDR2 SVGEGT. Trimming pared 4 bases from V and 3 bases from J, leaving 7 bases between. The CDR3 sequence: CASSWTNNQPQHF. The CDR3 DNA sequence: TGTGCCAGCAGTTGGACAAACAATCAGCCCCAGCATTTT.

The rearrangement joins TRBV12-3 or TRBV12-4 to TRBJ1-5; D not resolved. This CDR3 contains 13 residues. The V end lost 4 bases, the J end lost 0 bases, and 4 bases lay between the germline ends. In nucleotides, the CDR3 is TGTGCCAGCAGTTGGATTAGCAATCAGCCCCAGCATTTT. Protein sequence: CASSWISNQPQHF.

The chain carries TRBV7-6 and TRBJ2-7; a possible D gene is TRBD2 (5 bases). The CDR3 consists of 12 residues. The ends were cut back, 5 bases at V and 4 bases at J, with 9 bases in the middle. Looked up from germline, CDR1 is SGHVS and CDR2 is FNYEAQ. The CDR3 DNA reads TGTGCCAGCAGCCCGGGATTTTACGAGCAGTACTTC. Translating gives CASSPGFYEQYF.

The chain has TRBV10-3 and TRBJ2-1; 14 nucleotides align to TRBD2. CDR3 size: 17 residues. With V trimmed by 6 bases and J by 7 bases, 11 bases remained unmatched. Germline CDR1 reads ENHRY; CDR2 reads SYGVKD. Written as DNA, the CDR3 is TGTGCCATCAGGGAGGGACTAGCGGGAGAAAGGGGGAATGAGCAGTTCTTC. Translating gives CAIREGLAGERGNEQFF.

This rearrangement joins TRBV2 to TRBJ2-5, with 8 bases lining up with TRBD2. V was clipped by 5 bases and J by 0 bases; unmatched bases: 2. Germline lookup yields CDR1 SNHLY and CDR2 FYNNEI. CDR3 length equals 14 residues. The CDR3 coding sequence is TGTGCCAGCAGTAAGACTAGCGACCAAGAGACCCAGTACTTC. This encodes CASSKTSDQETQYF.

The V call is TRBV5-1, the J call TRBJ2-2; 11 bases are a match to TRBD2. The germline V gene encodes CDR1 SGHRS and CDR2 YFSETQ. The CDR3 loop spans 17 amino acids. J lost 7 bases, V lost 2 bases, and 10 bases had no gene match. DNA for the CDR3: TGCGCCAGCAGCTTCGGGACTAGCGGCCGGTGGGACGGGGAGCTGTTTTTT. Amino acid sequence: CASSFGTSGRWDGELFF.

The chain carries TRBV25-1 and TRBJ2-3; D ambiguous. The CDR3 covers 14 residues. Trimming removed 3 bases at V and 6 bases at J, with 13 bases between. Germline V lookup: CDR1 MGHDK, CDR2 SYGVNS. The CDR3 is CASSDSSGADTQYF. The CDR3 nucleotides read TGTGCCAGCAGTGACTCCTCAGGAGCCGATACGCAGTATTTT.

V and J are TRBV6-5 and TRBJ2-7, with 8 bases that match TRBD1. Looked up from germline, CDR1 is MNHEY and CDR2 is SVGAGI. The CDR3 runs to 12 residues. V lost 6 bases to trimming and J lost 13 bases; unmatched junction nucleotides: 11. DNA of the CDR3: TGTGCCAGCAGACCAGGACAGGGACGGTGCTACTTC. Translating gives CASRPGQGRCYF.

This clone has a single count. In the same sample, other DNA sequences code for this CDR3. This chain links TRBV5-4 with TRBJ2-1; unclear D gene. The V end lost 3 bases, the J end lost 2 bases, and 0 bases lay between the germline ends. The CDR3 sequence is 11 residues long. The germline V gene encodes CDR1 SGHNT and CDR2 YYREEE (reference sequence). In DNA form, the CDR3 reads TGTGCCAGCAGCTCCTACAATGAGCAGTTCTTC. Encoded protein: CASSSYNEQFF. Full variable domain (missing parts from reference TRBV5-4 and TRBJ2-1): ETGVTQSPTHLIKTRGQQVTLRCSSQSGHNTVSWYQQALGQGPQFIFQYYREEENGRGNFPPRFSGLQFPNYSSELNVNALELDDSALYLCASSSYNEQFFGPGTRLTVL.

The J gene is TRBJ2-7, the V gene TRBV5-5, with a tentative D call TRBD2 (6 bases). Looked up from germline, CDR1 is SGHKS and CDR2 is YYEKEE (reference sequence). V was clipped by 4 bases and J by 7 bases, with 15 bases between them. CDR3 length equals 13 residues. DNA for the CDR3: TGTGCCAGCAGCGGAGGGTTTCAGTTAGAGCAGTACTTC. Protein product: CASSGGFQLEQYF.

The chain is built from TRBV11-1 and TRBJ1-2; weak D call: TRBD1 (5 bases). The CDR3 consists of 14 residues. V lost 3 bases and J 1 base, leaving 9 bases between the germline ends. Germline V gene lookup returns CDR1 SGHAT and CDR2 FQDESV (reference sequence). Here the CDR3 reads CASSFTGVNYGYTF. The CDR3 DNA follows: TGTGCCAGCAGCTTCACAGGCGTTAACTATGGCTACACCTTC.

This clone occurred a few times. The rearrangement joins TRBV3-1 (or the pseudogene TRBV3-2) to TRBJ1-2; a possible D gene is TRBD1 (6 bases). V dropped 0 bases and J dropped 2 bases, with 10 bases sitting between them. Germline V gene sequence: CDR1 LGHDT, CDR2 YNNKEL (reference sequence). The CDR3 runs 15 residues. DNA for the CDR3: TGTGCCAGCAGCCAAGACCCCGACAGGAACTATGGCTACACCTTC. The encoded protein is CASSQDPDRNYGYTF.

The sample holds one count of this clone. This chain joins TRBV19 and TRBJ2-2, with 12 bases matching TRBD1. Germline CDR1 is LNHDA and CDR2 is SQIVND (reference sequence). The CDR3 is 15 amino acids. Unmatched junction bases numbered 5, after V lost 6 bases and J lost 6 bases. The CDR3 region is CASRTGTGGPGELFF. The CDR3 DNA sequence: TGTGCCAGTAGGACCGGGACAGGGGGCCCCGGGGAGCTGTTTTTT.

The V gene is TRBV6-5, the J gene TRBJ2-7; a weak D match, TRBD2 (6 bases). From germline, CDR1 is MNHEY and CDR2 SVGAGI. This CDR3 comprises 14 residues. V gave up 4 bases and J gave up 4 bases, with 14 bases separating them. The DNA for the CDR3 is TGTGCCAGCAGTTCGTGGGAGGAAGGGTACGAGCAGTACTTC. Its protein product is CASSSWEEGYEQYF.

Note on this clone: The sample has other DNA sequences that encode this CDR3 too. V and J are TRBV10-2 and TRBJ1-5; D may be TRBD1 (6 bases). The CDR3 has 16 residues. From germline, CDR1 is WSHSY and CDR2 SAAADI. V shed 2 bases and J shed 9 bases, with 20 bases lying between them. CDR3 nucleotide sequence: TGCGCCAGCAGTGAGCCACCACGGGGGCCGGTGGGGCCCCAGCATTTT. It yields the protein CASSEPPRGPVGPQHF.

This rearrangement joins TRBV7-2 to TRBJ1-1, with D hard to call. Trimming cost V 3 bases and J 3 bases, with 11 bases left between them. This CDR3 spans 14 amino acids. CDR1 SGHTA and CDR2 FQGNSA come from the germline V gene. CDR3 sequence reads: CASSLNNAYTEAFF. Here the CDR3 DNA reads TGTGCCAGCAGCTTGAATAATGCGTACACTGAAGCTTTCTTT.

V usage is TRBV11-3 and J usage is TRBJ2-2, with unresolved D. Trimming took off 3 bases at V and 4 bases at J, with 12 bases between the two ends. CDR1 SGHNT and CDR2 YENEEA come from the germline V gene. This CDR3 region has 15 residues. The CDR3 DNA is TGTGCCAGCAGCTTTGGGGAAGGACGCACCGGGGAGCTGTTTTTT. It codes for CASSFGEGRTGELFF.